The 26 T cell receptor beta chains presented below share a single source sample, sequenced in a study of T cell responses to AZD1222 COVID-19 vaccine. Sequencing was performed with immunoSEQ multiplex PCR; in TCRdb, only in-frame clones are kept and a portion is missing. The sample yields about 120,000 clones, more than 80% seen once. The sequences come from peripheral blood, collected 28 days after the second dose of the MenACWY control vaccine. The origin of the receptors is an adult who received the MenACWY meningococcal vaccine as a control.

The V call is TRBV27, the J call TRBJ2-3; perhaps TRBD1 as D (6 bases). The ends were cut back, 2 bases at V and 5 bases at J, with 11 bases in the middle. Germline V CDR1 and CDR2: MNHEY, SMNVEV (reference sequence). The CDR3 covers 14 residues. CDR3: CASSLDRWGDTQYF. DNA of the CDR3: TGTGCCAGCAGTTTAGACAGGTGGGGAGATACGCAGTATTTT.

This clone was seen a handful of times. CDR3: CASSGGSGYSGANVLTF. As DNA, the CDR3 is TGCGCCAGCAGCGGAGGTTCAGGTTACTCTGGGGCCAACGTCCTGACTTTC. This sequence joins TRBV5-1 and TRBJ2-6; D perhaps matches TRBD2 (5 bases). The length of the CDR3 is 17 residues. Trimming took off 4 bases at V and 0 bases at J, with 14 bases between the two ends. Germline V gives CDR1 SGHRS, CDR2 YFSETQ.

The chain has TRBV15 and TRBJ2-2; D is unclear. Germline CDR1 reads LNHNV; CDR2 reads YYDKDF (reference sequence). The V end lost 5 bases, the J end lost 6 bases, and 10 bases lay between the germline ends. CDR3 size: 13 residues. CDR3 residues: CATSSLVSGELFF. The CDR3 region has the DNA TGTGCCACCAGCTCTCTCGTCTCCGGGGAGCTGTTTTTT.

The rearrangement joins TRBV7-3 to TRBJ2-5; no reliable D call. The CDR3 is 13 residues long. V was pared by 3 bases and J by 3 bases, with 8 bases between. Germline CDR1 and CDR2: SGHTA and FQGTGA. CDR3 in DNA: TGTGCCAGCAGCTTGTCGATTAAAGAGACCCAGTACTTC. It is translated as CASSLSIKETQYF. The full variable domain, completed using reference TRBV7-3 and TRBJ2-5, is GAGVSQTPSNKVTEKGKYVELRCDPISGHTALYWYRQSLGQGPEFLIYFQGTGAADDSGLPNDRFFAVRPEGSVSTLKIQRTERGDSAVYLCASSLSIKETQYFGPGTRLLVL.

The V call is TRBV7-9, the J call TRBJ2-2; possibly TRBD1 for D (5 bases). The ends were cut back, 5 bases at V and 3 bases at J, with 13 bases in the middle. CDR3 length: 15 residues. The germline V gene encodes CDR1 SEHNR and CDR2 FQNEAQ (reference sequence). The CDR3 bases are TGTGCCAGCAGCCACGTCACAGGAGACACCGGGGAGCTGTTTTTT. Protein sequence: CASSHVTGDTGELFF. Together with reference TRBV7-9 and TRBJ2-2, the CDR3 gives the full variable domain: DTGVSQNPRHKITKRGQNVTFRCDPISEHNRLYWYRQTLGQGPEFLTYFQNEAQLEKSRLLSDRFSAERPKGSFSTLEIQRTEQGDSAMYLCASSHVTGDTGELFFGEGSRLTVL.

The chain recombines TRBV18 with TRBJ2-5; 11 bases are shared with TRBD2. The CDR3 runs to 15 residues. J lost 4 bases, V lost 3 bases, and 4 bases had no gene match. Germline V gene sequence: CDR1 KGHSH, CDR2 LQKENI. The CDR3 sequence is CASSPGGLAVETQYF. Here the CDR3 DNA reads TGTGCCAGCTCACCGGGGGGACTAGCGGTAGAGACCCAGTACTTC.

The J gene is TRBJ2-1, the V gene TRBV5-1, with 13 positions matching TRBD2. Germline V CDR1 and CDR2: SGHRS, YFSETQ. The CDR3 extends over 21 amino acids. V gave up 1 base and J gave up 0 bases; unmatched junction bases: 13. The CDR3 DNA sequence: TGCGCCAGCAGCTTGCCCTCAAGAACTAGCGGGAGGGCCAGCTCCTACAATGAGCAGTTCTTC. Protein sequence: CASSLPSRTSGRASSYNEQFF.

The chain combines TRBV19 with TRBJ2-7; 7 bases match TRBD1. The germline V gene has CDR1 LNHDA and CDR2 SQIVND (reference sequence). This CDR3 has 14 amino acids. V dropped 5 bases and J dropped 1; count of bases not matched to a gene: 5. This CDR3 reads CASSHRDSSYEQYF. The CDR3 coding sequence is TGTGCCAGTAGTCACCGGGACAGTTCCTACGAGCAGTACTTC.

The chain joins TRBV7-2 to TRBJ2-2; 8 positions match TRBD2. CDR1 SGHTA and CDR2 FQGNSA come from the germline V gene. This CDR3 has 15 residues. The ends lost 6 bases at V and 3 bases at J; junction bases unmatched: 6. The CDR3: CASRSGLGHTGELFF. CDR3 nucleotide sequence: TGTGCCAGCAGATCGGGACTAGGGCACACCGGGGAGCTGTTTTTT. Looking up the rest from reference TRBV7-2 and TRBJ2-2 gives the full variable domain: GAGVSQSPSNKVTEKGKDVELRCDPISGHTALYWYRQSLGQGLEFLIYFQGNSAPDKSGLPSDRFSAERTGGSVSTLTIQRTQQEDSAVYLCASRSGLGHTGELFFGEGSRLTVL.

This rearrangement joins TRBV20-1 to TRBJ2-5, with D perhaps matching TRBD1 (6 bases). Trimming stripped 7 bases from V and 4 bases from J, with 10 bases between. CDR1 and CDR2 (germline): DFQATT, SNEGSKA (reference sequence). The CDR3 runs to 11 residues. The chain's CDR3 is CSVGAGETQYF. The CDR3 DNA sequence: TGCAGTGTGGGGGCCGGAGAGACCCAGTACTTC.

The chain carries TRBV7-2 and TRBJ2-1; 10 bases align to TRBD1. Germline CDR1 reads SGHTA; CDR2 reads FQGNSA. The CDR3 is made up of 14 amino acids. Unmatched junction bases numbered 5, after V lost 5 bases and J lost 7 bases. CDR3 amino acids: CASSMGQGNNEQFF. The DNA for the CDR3 is TGTGCCAGCAGCATGGGACAGGGGAATAATGAGCAGTTCTTC.

The gene calls are TRBV28 and TRBJ1-1; 7 bases match TRBD1. CDR1 is MDHEN, CDR2 SYDVKM, per germline. The length of the CDR3 is 14 residues. The V segment lost 3 bases and the J segment 2 bases; nucleotides outside the gene matches: 3. CDR3 in DNA: TGTGCCAGCAGTTTTAAAGGGGGCAACACTGAAGCTTTCTTT. Translating it yields CASSFKGGNTEAFF.

The DNA for the CDR3 is TGTGCCAGCAGTGTTGGCAGGGGGGGTGAAAAACTGTTTTTT. It encodes CASSVGRGGEKLFF. The chain joins TRBV2 to TRBJ1-4; 7 bases align to TRBD1. V lost 4 bases and J lost 7; bases outside the gene matches: 6. Per the germline V gene, CDR1 is SNHLY and CDR2 is FYNNEI. CDR3 size: 14 residues.

The rearrangement links TRBV24-1 to TRBJ2-2; TRBD2 agrees at 8 bases. The CDR3 length is 18 residues. V was pared by 1 base and J by 5 bases, with 11 bases of the junction left unmatched. Germline V lookup: CDR1 KGHDR, CDR2 SFDVKD. CDR3 nucleotide sequence: TGTGCCACCAGTGATTTTACCGGCTTTGGCGGGAGGACCGGGGAGCTGTTTTTT. Its translation: CATSDFTGFGGRTGELFF.

The rearrangement links TRBV19 to TRBJ2-2; no definite D call. The CDR3 runs 14 residues. V was cut by 7 bases and J by 9 bases, with 18 bases left in between. Germline V gene data show CDR1 as LNHDA and CDR2 as SQIVND (reference sequence). CDR3 residues: CASTPTVGFRELFF. CDR3 DNA sequence: TGTGCCAGTACTCCTACGGTGGGGTTCAGGGAGCTGTTTTTT.

This chain joins TRBV28 and TRBJ2-1, with D unclear. Trimming took 4 bases from V and 8 from J, leaving 9 bases between them. CDR1 is MDHEN, CDR2 SYDVKM, per germline. The CDR3 runs 12 residues. CDR3: CASSSPIDEQFF. CDR3 nucleotide sequence: TGTGCCAGCAGTTCCCCCATCGATGAGCAGTTCTTC.

The genes are TRBV9 and TRBJ1-4; 10 nucleotides match TRBD1. CDR1 SGDLS and CDR2 YYNGEE come from the germline V gene. This CDR3 has 15 amino acids. Trimming cost V 1 base and J 8 bases; bases outside gene matches: 5. CDR3 DNA: TGTGCCAGCAGCGTATCGGGACAGGGGTACGAAAAACTGTTTTTT. Translated: CASSVSGQGYEKLFF. The full variable domain, completed using reference TRBV9 and TRBJ1-4, is DSGVTQTPKHLITATGQRVTLRCSPRSGDLSVYWYQQSLDQGLQFLIQYYNGEERAKGNILERFSAQQFPDLHSELNLSSLELGDSALYFCASSVSGQGYEKLFFGSGTQLSVL.

This clone was observed a single time. The chain carries TRBV29-1 and TRBJ2-3; 12 nucleotides agree with TRBD2. Trimming at V came to 5 bases and at J to 5 bases, leaving 5 bases not matched to a gene. Germline loops: CDR1 SQVTM, CDR2 ANQGSEA. The CDR3 extends over 14 amino acids. The CDR3 DNA is TGCAGCGTTCCTAGCGGGGGGGTACGAGATACGCAGTATTTT. This sequence encodes CSVPSGGVRDTQYF.

The chain joins TRBV11-2 to TRBJ1-5, with unresolved D. In germline, CDR1 is SGHAT, CDR2 FQNNGV. Trimming stripped 5 bases from V and 5 bases from J, with 13 bases between. This CDR3 spans 14 amino acids. CDR3 loop: CASSQDSVYQPQHF. The DNA for the CDR3 is TGTGCCAGCAGCCAAGACTCGGTATATCAGCCCCAGCATTTT.

This chain uses TRBV10-1 with TRBJ2-5; D call uncertain. The CDR3 runs 15 residues. The V end lost 3 bases, the J end lost 1 base, and 12 bases lay between the germline ends. Germline V CDR1 and CDR2: WNHNN, SYGVQD (reference sequence). Here the CDR3 reads CASSEGQLIQETQYF. The CDR3 DNA reads TGCGCCAGCAGTGAAGGGCAGCTCATCCAAGAGACCCAGTACTTC.

The V call is TRBV6-6, the J call TRBJ1-4; 7 positions match TRBD1. The CDR3 loop spans 12 amino acids. The V gene end was trimmed by 4 bases and the J gene end by 13 bases; junction bases not matched to a gene: 6. From germline, CDR1 is MNHNY and CDR2 SVGAGI (reference sequence). The DNA of the CDR3 is TGTGCCAGCAGTTCGACAGGGAGTTTACTGTTTTTT. Its protein product is CASSSTGSLLFF.

The chain has TRBV7-7 and TRBJ2-7, with TRBD2 identical over 11 bases. The CDR3 sequence is 15 residues long. The germline gives CDR1 SSHAT, CDR2 FNYEAQ (reference sequence). V was clipped by 2 bases and J by 4 bases; unmatched bases: 4. The chain's CDR3 is CASSLLAGGPYEQYV. The CDR3 bases are TGTGCCAGCAGCTTATTAGCGGGGGGGCCATACGAGCAGTACGTC.

The genes are TRBV7-6 and TRBJ1-3; TRBD1 aligns across 9 bases. The CDR3 has 18 amino acids. The germline V gene has CDR1 SGHVS and CDR2 FNYEAQ. J gave up 2 bases and V 2 bases, and 10 bases lay outside the gene matches. The CDR3 coding sequence is TGTGCCAGCAGCTTAAGGGGGGGGACAGGGAAGACTGGAAACACCATATATTTT. This sequence encodes CASSLRGGTGKTGNTIYF.

V gene TRBV2 combines with J gene TRBJ2-2, with D unresolved. V was cut by 6 bases and J by 1 base, with 6 bases left in between. The CDR3 contains 13 residues. Germline values: CDR1 SNHLY, CDR2 FYNNEI. The CDR3 DNA is TGTGCCAGCAGCCTATTGAACACCGGGGAGCTGTTTTTT. Residues: CASSLLNTGELFF.

The chain is built from TRBV19 and TRBJ2-1, with 7 bases fitting TRBD1. Trimming cost V 3 bases and J 3 bases; bases outside gene matches: 5. The CDR3 sequence is 15 residues long. Germline V gene data show CDR1 as LNHDA and CDR2 as SQIVND (reference sequence). The CDR3 coding sequence is TGTGCCAGTAGTATCGGCGACAGGGTCTACAATGAGCAGTTCTTC. Translated: CASSIGDRVYNEQFF. Combining the CDR3 with reference TRBV19 and TRBJ2-1 gives the whole variable domain DGGITQSPKYLFRKEGQNVTLSCEQNLNHDAMYWYRQDPGQGLRLIYYSQIVNDFQKGDIAEGYSVSREKKESFPLTVTSAQKNPTAFYLCASSIGDRVYNEQFFGPGTRLTVL.

V usage is TRBV28 and J usage is TRBJ1-5, with 8 positions matching TRBD1. Trimming at V came to 8 bases and at J to 2 bases, leaving 17 bases not matched to a gene. CDR1 and CDR2 from the germline V gene are MDHEN and SYDVKM. The CDR3 length is 18 residues. The CDR3 coding sequence is TGTGCCAGCCAAAAGGCCTACAGGGGGTATAATGGCAATCAGCCCCAGCATTTT. Its translation: CASQKAYRGYNGNQPQHF. Complete variable domain (other parts from reference TRBV28 and TRBJ1-5): DVKVTQSSRYLVKRTGEKVFLECVQDMDHENMFWYRQDPGLGLRLIYFSYDVKMKEKGDIPEGYSVSREKKERFSLILESASTNQTSMYLCASQKAYRGYNGNQPQHFGDGTRLSIL.